This passage covers 30 T cell receptor beta chains from one sample sequenced in a study of T cells in Graves' hyperthyroidism and ophthalmopathy. Regions amplified from RNA transcripts were the TCR beta CDR3 regions. First-round RT-PCR of the TCR CDR3 relied on the HTBI primer set. TCRdb itself ran the multiplex PCR reads through MiXCR, one entry per CDR3 protein. The profile covers hundreds of thousands of distinct CDR3 sequences, with more than 45% appearing a single time and roughly 8.2% taken by the ten largest. The sequenced sample was peripheral blood or thyroid tissue (not recorded which). These receptors were collected from a woman aged 18-30 years with Graves' hyperthyroidism.

The chain employs TRBV12-3 or TRBV12-4 and TRBJ2-2, with D unresolved. The CDR3 is 16 amino acids. With 7 bases removed from V and 7 bases from J, the gap between germline ends came to 22 bases. The CDR3 DNA reads TGTGCCAGCATCTTATCGACCCGGATCGAGCTCGGGGAGCTGTTTTTT. This codes for CASILSTRIELGELFF.

In its sample, this clonotype was seen a few times. This chain joins TRBV20-1 and TRBJ2-7; 8 bases are shared with TRBD2. CDR3 length: 15 amino acids. Germline-derived CDR1 and CDR2 are DFQATT and SNEGSKA (reference sequence). V lost 2 bases to trimming and J lost 3 bases; unmatched junction nucleotides: 9. CDR3 sequence reads: CSARTKRESSYEQYF. CDR3 DNA sequence: TGCAGTGCTAGAACTAAGCGGGAGAGTAGCTACGAGCAGTACTTC.

The V gene is TRBV20-1, the J gene TRBJ2-7; D might be TRBD2 (6 bases). The CDR3 length is 16 residues. Germline V CDR1 and CDR2: DFQATT, SNEGSKA (reference sequence). The ends were cut back, 1 base at V and 5 bases at J, with 21 bases in the middle. CDR3 in amino acids: CSARAALGGEKDEQYF. CDR3 DNA: TGCAGTGCTAGAGCCGCCCTCGGAGGGGAAAAGGACGAGCAGTACTTC.

The chain joins TRBV7-9 to TRBJ2-2; the D is unclear. The CDR3 runs 15 residues. V was pared by 5 bases and J by 5 bases, with 15 bases between. Germline CDR1 is SEHNR and CDR2 is FQNEAQ (reference sequence). CDR3 region: CASSQVIFGTGELFF. The CDR3 bases are TGTGCCAGCAGCCAAGTGATATTCGGGACCGGGGAGCTGTTTTTT.

As regards this clonotype: This may be a read error: a much more frequent sequence differs by one nucleotide. The rearrangement joins TRBV24-1 to TRBJ1-2; 10 bases align to TRBD1. After removal of 5 bases from V and 9 bases from J, the junction contained 11 bases not matched to a gene. Germline loops: CDR1 KGHDR, CDR2 SFDVKD. This CDR3 is built from 15 residues. This CDR3 is CATSARGTGAYCYTF. CDR3 nucleotide sequence: TGTGCCACCAGTGCAAGAGGGACAGGGGCTTATTGCTACACCTTC.

Points on this clonotype: At one end, the junction sequence differs from germline, possibly due to a read error. The V and J genes are TRBV10-1 and TRBJ2-7, with 11 bases lining up with TRBD1. There are 15 residues in the CDR3. Germline CDR1 reads WNHNN; CDR2 reads SYGVQD (reference sequence). CDR3 sequence: CVSRRRTGGTYEQYF. DNA for the CDR3: TGTGTCAGCAGGCGCCGGACAGGGGGCACCTACGAGCAGTACTTC.

Ten or more counts support this clonotype. This chain links TRBV2 with TRBJ2-6; 10 bases are shared with TRBD1. Trimming cost V 9 bases and J 4 bases; bases outside gene matches: 9. CDR1 is SNHLY and CDR2 is FYNNEI in the germline V gene. This CDR3 has 16 residues. As DNA, the CDR3 is TGTGCCAGGTCGAAGGGACAGGGGTACGGGGCCAACGTCCTGACTTTC. Its protein product is CARSKGQGYGANVLTF.

With respect to this clonotype: A much more abundant neighbour one base away suggests this may be a read error. This chain connects TRBV25-1 to TRBJ2-7; perhaps TRBD1 as D (5 bases). The CDR3 has 14 residues. CDR1 and CDR2 (germline): MGHDK, SYGVNS. The CDR3 is CANSYSGASLEQYF. The CDR3 DNA is TGTGCCAACAGTTATAGTGGGGCCTCCCTCGAGCAGTACTTC.

Details on this clonotype: The junction does not match germline at one end; this may be a read error. The V and J genes are TRBV11-2 and TRBJ2-6; 7 bases map to TRBD1. The CDR3 covers 18 residues. Germline V gene data show CDR1 as SGHAT and CDR2 as FQNNGV. CDR3 nucleotides: TGCGCCAGCAGCCAAGAGGGGGCAGGGAGCTCTGGGGCCAACGTCCTGACTTTC. It specifies CASSQEGAGSSGANVLTF.

The chain couples TRBV19 to TRBJ1-6; D possibly corresponds to TRBD1 (6 bases). The CDR3 loop spans 17 amino acids. Trimming cost V 9 bases and J 10 bases, with 28 bases left between them. Germline lookup yields CDR1 LNHDA and CDR2 SQIVND (reference sequence). The CDR3 DNA reads TGTGCCAGCAGCCTCCCCGCGGGGCGGGGAAGGGGGTCACCCCTCCACTTT. It codes for CASSLPAGRGRGSPLHF.

This clonotype was seen a few times. The genes are TRBV7-6 and TRBJ2-7, with 8 bases fitting TRBD2. The CDR3 spans 17 residues. The trim removed 4 bases at V and 7 bases at J, leaving 18 bases unmatched. Germline loops: CDR1 SGHVS, CDR2 FNYEAQ. The chain's CDR3 is CASSSPGRGTRAGEQYF. In DNA form, the CDR3 reads TGTGCCAGCAGCTCCCCCGGGCGGGGGACTAGGGCTGGGGAGCAGTACTTC.

A remark on this clonotype: This CDR3 is missing its conserved last phenylalanine or tryptophan, likely due to a read error. Because the CDR3's place on the DNA is in doubt, the DNA is left out and the CDR3 is given as listed by TCRdb. The chain couples TRBV2 to TRBJ2-6. 14 amino acids form the CDR3, both terminal residues included. From germline, CDR1 is SNHLY and CDR2 FYNNEI. This chain's CDR3 is CASSGGAGANVLVL.

The V gene is TRBV15, the J gene TRBJ1-1; D might be TRBD1 (5 bases). The CDR3 sequence is 14 residues long. V lost 8 bases and J lost 4, with 17 bases in between. CDR1 LNHNV and CDR2 YYDKDF come from the germline V gene (reference sequence). For the CDR3, the DNA is TGTGCCACCCGGCTCCAAGGTGGGGCCACTGAAGCTTTCTTT. It encodes CATRLQGGATEAFF. The full variable domain, its missing parts supplied by reference TRBV15 and TRBJ1-1, is DAMVIQNPRYQVTQFGKPVTLSCSQTLNHNVMYWYQQKSSQAPKLLFHYYDKDFNNEADTPDNFQSRRPNTSFCFLDIRSPGLGDTAMYLCATRLQGGATEAFFGQGTRLTVV.

This clonotype has only one observation. A read error may account for a junction end that differs from germline. The rearrangement joins TRBV9 to TRBJ1-3, with no clear D. The V gene's germline CDR1 is SGDLS and CDR2 YYNGEE. The CDR3 has 14 residues. In DNA, the CDR3 is TGTGCCAGCAGCGTATTCAGCTCTGGAAACACCATGTATTTT. It yields the protein CASSVFSSGNTMYF.

The gene calls are TRBV7-9 and TRBJ2-6; D is undetermined. The germline V and J ends were trimmed by 3 bases and 2 bases, with 11 bases remaining between them. From germline, CDR1 is SEHNR and CDR2 FQNEAQ (reference sequence). This CDR3 has 16 amino acids. The CDR3 nucleotides read TGTGCCAGCAGCTTGGGTCGCCTAGCTGGGGCCAACGTCCTGACTTTC. The encoded protein is CASSLGRLAGANVLTF.

V usage is TRBV14 and J usage is TRBJ2-5; 10 bases fit TRBD2. J was trimmed by 2 bases and V by 5 bases; bases with no gene match: 8. Germline CDR1 is SGHDN and CDR2 is FVKESK. The CDR3 totals 16 residues. As DNA, the CDR3 is TGTGCCAGCAGCGTAGTTAGCGGGAGGAGACAAGAGACCCAGTACTTC. Amino acid sequence: CASSVVSGRRQETQYF.

V gene TRBV9 combines with J gene TRBJ1-5; D remains unclear. V dropped 5 bases and J dropped 2 bases, with 11 bases sitting between them. Looked up from germline, CDR1 is SGDLS and CDR2 is YYNGEE. This CDR3 is built from 14 residues. The DNA for the CDR3 is TGTGCCAGCAGTGGATCAGGCGGCAATCAGCCCCAGCATTTT. Its translation is CASSGSGGNQPQHF. The full variable domain, completed using reference TRBV9 and TRBJ1-5, is DSGVTQTPKHLITATGQRVTLRCSPRSGDLSVYWYQQSLDQGLQFLIQYYNGEERAKGNILERFSAQQFPDLHSELNLSSLELGDSALYFCASSGSGGNQPQHFGDGTRLSIL.

Concerning this clonotype itself: This may come from a read error, since a much larger clone is one base off. The chain links TRBV7-9 to TRBJ2-5, with 7 nucleotides matching TRBD2. CDR3 length: 15 residues. Germline V gene sequence: CDR1 SEHNR, CDR2 FQNEAQ (reference sequence). The CDR3: CASSLGGRIQEAQYF. CDR3 coding DNA: TGTGCCAGCAGCTTGGGGGGGAGAATTCAAGAGGCCCAGTACTTC.

The rearrangement uses TRBV11-2 and TRBJ1-1; D remains unclear. CDR1 is SGHAT and CDR2 is FQNNGV in the germline V gene. Trimming left V 4 bases short and J 7 bases short, with 13 bases between. The CDR3 is 13 residues long. The CDR3 loop is CASSSVRSGEAFF. The CDR3 DNA reads as TGTGCCAGCAGCTCCGTGAGGTCCGGTGAAGCTTTCTTT.

This clonotype was picked up a small number of times. The chain carries TRBV7-3 and TRBJ1-5, with unresolved D. Between the trimmed V and J ends, which lost 4 bases and 5 bases, there was a span of 6 bases. This CDR3 spans 12 amino acids. Germline-derived CDR1 and CDR2 are SGHTA and FQGTGA. CDR3 residues: CASSSLDQPQHF. CDR3 bases: TGTGCCAGCAGCTCTCTAGATCAGCCCCAGCATTTT.

The chain joins TRBV11-3 to TRBJ1-6; 8 bases are shared with TRBD1. The V and J ends lost 6 bases and 10 bases, in that order; junction bases with no gene match: 11. Germline V gene lookup returns CDR1 SGHNT and CDR2 YENEEA. The CDR3 runs 15 residues. CDR3 in DNA: TGTGCCAGCAGTTATTTGGCAGGGGGCGGATCACCCCTCCACTTT. Translated, it gives CASSYLAGGGSPLHF.

V gene TRBV7-2 combines with J gene TRBJ2-7; 10 bases agree with TRBD2. The germline CDR1 and CDR2 sequences are SGHTA and FQGNSA. The CDR3 length is 16 residues. V dropped 7 bases and J dropped 3; count of bases not matched to a gene: 12. The CDR3 here is CASTPLGSGRDYEQYF. Here the CDR3 DNA reads TGTGCCAGCACCCCCCTTGGAAGCGGGAGGGACTACGAGCAGTACTTC.

The rearrangement joins TRBV7-6 to TRBJ2-7, with D possibly matching TRBD2 (6 bases). V lost 5 bases and J 3 bases, leaving 17 bases between the germline ends. The CDR3 runs 15 residues. Germline values: CDR1 SGHVS, CDR2 FNYEAQ. As DNA, the CDR3 is TGTGCCAGCAGCATGGGACTCGAGATAGGCTACGAGCAGTACTTC. Amino acid sequence: CASSMGLEIGYEQYF.

This clonotype was seen more than once but under ten times. The CDR3 here is CAISDLSRRESSYEQYF. The CDR3 DNA sequence: TGTGCCATCAGTGACCTTAGTCGGCGGGAGTCCTCCTACGAGCAGTACTTC. J is TRBJ2-7 and V is TRBV10-3; 7 nucleotides match TRBD2. The germline gives CDR1 ENHRY, CDR2 SYGVKD. This CDR3 comprises 17 residues. The ends lost 3 bases at V and 0 bases at J; junction bases unmatched: 11.

This clonotype was found many times. The rearrangement joins TRBV29-1 to TRBJ2-2, with 10 bases lining up with TRBD1. V lost 4 bases to trimming and J lost 4 bases; unmatched junction nucleotides: 6. The CDR3 has 15 residues. Germline lookup yields CDR1 SQVTM and CDR2 ANQGSEA. The CDR3 bases are TGCAGCGTTGTAGAGGGGACAGGGGTCACCGGGGAGCTGTTTTTT. Its protein product is CSVVEGTGVTGELFF.

This chain uses TRBV9 with TRBJ1-4; no reliable D call. The germline CDR1 and CDR2 sequences are SGDLS and YYNGEE. This CDR3 has 15 amino acids. The V end was cut by 4 bases, the J end by 0 bases, with 10 bases between. CDR3 sequence (DNA): TGTGCCAGCAGCCCCTCACAGTCAACTAATGAAAAACTGTTTTTT. Translation: CASSPSQSTNEKLFF.

The chain uses TRBV20-1 and TRBJ1-1, with no clear D. The V end lost 4 bases, the J end lost 0 bases, and 6 bases lay between the germline ends. Germline CDR1 is DFQATT and CDR2 is SNEGSKA (reference sequence). The CDR3 has 12 residues. This CDR3 reads CSAIGMNTEAFF. The CDR3 DNA reads TGCAGTGCTATAGGGATGAACACTGAAGCTTTCTTT.

The V and J genes are TRBV2 and TRBJ2-7; TRBD2 aligns across 10 bases. Losses at the gene ends were 8 bases for V and 3 bases for J; bases not matched to a gene: 25. Germline-derived CDR1 and CDR2 are SNHLY and FYNNEI. The CDR3 has 20 residues. CDR3 protein: CASGRLLVAGGIMGDYEQYF. DNA of the CDR3: TGTGCCAGCGGCCGCTTACTGGTAGCGGGAGGAATAATGGGAGACTACGAGCAGTACTTC.

V and J are TRBV2 and TRBJ1-5; TRBD1 might be the D (6 bases). Between the trimmed V and J ends, which lost 5 bases and 2 bases, there was a span of 13 bases. This CDR3 has 15 amino acids. Germline loops: CDR1 SNHLY, CDR2 FYNNEI. The CDR3 sequence: CASSPTGSGNQPQHF. The CDR3 bases are TGTGCCAGCAGTCCCACAGGGAGCGGCAATCAGCCCCAGCATTTT.

The chain carries TRBV2 and TRBJ1-6, with a possible D match to TRBD1 (5 bases). This CDR3 has 17 amino acids. Trimming took off 4 bases at V and 4 bases at J, with 17 bases between the two ends. Per the germline V gene, CDR1 is SNHLY and CDR2 is FYNNEI. The CDR3 reads CASSARDPGGYNSPLHF. The CDR3 coding sequence is TGTGCCAGCAGTGCTAGGGACCCCGGAGGATATAATTCACCCCTCCACTTT.